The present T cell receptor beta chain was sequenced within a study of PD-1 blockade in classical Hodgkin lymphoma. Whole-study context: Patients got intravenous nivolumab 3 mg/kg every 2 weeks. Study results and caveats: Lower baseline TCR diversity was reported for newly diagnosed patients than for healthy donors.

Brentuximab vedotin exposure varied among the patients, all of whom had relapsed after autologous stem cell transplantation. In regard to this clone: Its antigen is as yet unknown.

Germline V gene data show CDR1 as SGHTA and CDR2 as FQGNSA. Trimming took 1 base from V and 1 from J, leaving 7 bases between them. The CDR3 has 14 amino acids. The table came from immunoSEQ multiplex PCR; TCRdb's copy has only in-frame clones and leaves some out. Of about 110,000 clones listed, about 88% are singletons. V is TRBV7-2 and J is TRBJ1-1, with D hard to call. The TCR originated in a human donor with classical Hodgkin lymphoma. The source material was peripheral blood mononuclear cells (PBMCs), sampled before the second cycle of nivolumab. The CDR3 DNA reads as TGTGCCAGCAGCTTAGTAGGGCGGAACACTGAAGCTTTCTTT. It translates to CASSLVGRNTEAFF.